Listed below are T cell receptor beta chains from one sample, sequenced in a study of blood T cell repertoires in COVID-19. TCRdb's copy holds only in-frame clones and misses some; the assay was immunoSEQ multiplex PCR. The sample lists almost 70,000 clones; about 87% were seen once. The sample comprised peripheral blood. The receptors shown here come from a woman in her sixties or seventies with acute or convalescent COVID-19. CDR3s include the opening cysteine and the closing phenylalanine or tryptophan. The D gene is left open where the match is weak. Expanded clones are given a class, and other clones once, few, many or no size at all.

V	J	D	size	CDR3	DNA
TRBV19	TRBJ1-5	TRBD1	.	CASTPLDRGRGQPQHF	TGTGCCAGTACCCCCCTTGACAGGGGAAGAGGGCAGCCCCAGCATTTT
TRBV10-3	TRBJ2-1	TRBD2	.	CAISGTSGNNEQFF	TGTGCCATCAGTGGGACTAGCGGGAACAATGAGCAGTTCTTC
TRBV13	TRBJ1-1	TRBD1	once	CASSFAGGRITEAFF	TGTGCCAGCAGCTTTGCAGGGGGAAGGATAACTGAAGCTTTCTTT
TRBV18	TRBJ2-5	.	.	CASSPQGGTQETQYF	TGTGCCAGCTCACCCCAGGGAGGAACACAAGAGACCCAGTACTTC
TRBV10-3	TRBJ2-3	TRBD2	.	CTVRSGGVTDTQYF	TGTACCGTACGTAGCGGGGGGGTTACAGATACGCAGTATTTT
TRBV7-2	TRBJ2-3	TRBD2	.	CASSTLADSTDTQYF	TGTGCCAGCAGCACCCTAGCGGATAGCACAGATACGCAGTATTTT
TRBV18	TRBJ1-1	.	.	CASGTGWGTEAFF	TGTGCCAGCGGAACAGGGTGGGGGACTGAAGCTTTCTTT
TRBV28	TRBJ2-7	.	.	CASSLYRGVNEQYF	TGTGCCAGCAGTTTATACCGCGGGGTCAACGAGCAGTACTTC
TRBV15	TRBJ2-6	.	.	CATSGAISGANVLTF	TGTGCCACCAGCGGTGCGATCTCTGGGGCCAACGTCCTGACTTTC
TRBV2	TRBJ2-7	TRBD1	.	CASSSQGQGYEQYF	TGTGCCAGCAGTTCACAGGGACAGGGCTACGAGCAGTACTTC
TRBV28	TRBJ2-1	TRBD2	.	CASSLPPGTSGSLSSSYNEQFF	TGTGCCAGCAGTTTACCCCCTGGGACTAGCGGGAGTTTATCAAGCTCCTACAATGAGCAGTTCTTC
TRBV18	TRBJ1-3	.	.	CASSREQISSGNTIYF	TGTGCCAGCTCGCGAGAACAGATAAGCTCTGGAAACACCATATATTTT
TRBV6-5	TRBJ1-4	.	.	CASASGQKKNEKLFF	TGTGCCAGCGCTTCAGGGCAGAAGAAAAATGAAAAACTGTTTTTT
TRBV28	TRBJ1-5	TRBD1	.	CASRYLGTVSNQPQHF	TGTGCCAGCAGGTACCTAGGGACAGTTAGCAATCAGCCCCAGCATTTT
TRBV7-3	TRBJ1-5	.	.	CASSLVVEKPQHF	TGTGCCAGCAGCCTCGTGGTTGAGAAGCCCCAGCATTTT
TRBV9	TRBJ1-1	.	.	CASSVRAGANTEAFF	TGTGCCAGCAGCGTGAGAGCAGGGGCGAACACTGAAGCTTTCTTT
TRBV5-4	TRBJ2-1	TRBD2	.	CASTPSSGTYNEQFF	TGTGCCAGCACCCCTTCTAGCGGGACCTACAATGAGCAGTTCTTC
TRBV9	TRBJ2-1	TRBD2	.	CASSVDGLARNEQFF	TGTGCCAGCAGCGTAGACGGACTAGCGCGCAATGAGCAGTTCTTC
TRBV12-3/TRBV12-4	TRBJ2-1	.	.	CASREQGINEQFF	TGTGCCAGCAGGGAACAGGGTATCAATGAGCAGTTCTTC
TRBV15	TRBJ1-4	TRBD1	.	CATKVGQGGEKLFF	TGTGCCACCAAAGTGGGACAGGGGGGTGAAAAACTGTTTTTT
TRBV27	TRBJ1-2	TRBD1	.	CASSLGQSYHYGYTF	TGTGCCAGCAGTCTGGGACAGAGTTATCACTATGGCTACACCTTC
TRBV6-1	TRBJ1-3	.	.	CASSERRELSGNTIYF	TGTGCCAGCAGTGAAAGGAGGGAACTCTCTGGAAACACCATATATTTT
TRBV7-9	TRBJ1-3	.	.	CASSLSGNTIYF	TGTGCCAGCAGCCTGTCGGGAAACACCATATATTTT
TRBV15	TRBJ2-1	.	.	CATSRDVTDRGFF	TGTGCCACCAGCAGAGATGTCACAGATCGGGGGTTCTTC
TRBV15	TRBJ2-6	.	.	CATSREQASNVLTF	TGTGCCACCAGCAGAGAACAGGCCTCTAACGTCCTGACTTTC
TRBV27	TRBJ1-1	.	.	CASSLLGGDTEAFF	TGTGCCAGCAGTTTATTAGGGGGGGACACTGAAGCTTTCTTT
TRBV20-1	TRBJ1-5	.	.	CSASPSGGNQPQHF	TGCAGTGCTAGTCCGTCCGGGGGCAATCAGCCCCAGCATTTT
TRBV15	TRBJ1-5	.	.	CATSRGQVVRQPQHF	TGTGCCACCAGCAGAGGACAGGTGGTTAGGCAGCCCCAGCATTTT
TRBV6-2/TRBV6-3	TRBJ2-5	.	.	CASSYMAEGETQYF	TGTGCCAGCAGTTACATGGCGGAAGGAGAGACCCAGTACTTC
TRBV15	TRBJ2-2	.	.	CATSRDWNSLPPGELFF	TGTGCCACCAGCAGAGATTGGAACAGCCTCCCTCCCGGGGAGCTGTTTTTT
TRBV12-3/TRBV12-4	TRBJ2-5	.	.	CASSASAGETQYF	TGTGCCAGCAGTGCTAGCGCGGGAGAGACCCAGTACTTC
TRBV6-5	TRBJ2-4	.	.	CASSSTVLAKNIQYF	TGTGCCAGCAGCTCGACAGTATTAGCCAAAAACATTCAGTACTTC
TRBV19	TRBJ1-2	.	.	CASRQGEGGYTF	TGTGCCAGTAGACAGGGCGAGGGTGGCTACACCTTC
TRBV7-2	TRBJ1-1	.	.	CASSSARSGATEAFF	TGTGCCAGCAGTTCAGCGCGTTCAGGGGCAACTGAAGCTTTCTTT
TRBV14	TRBJ2-7	TRBD1	.	CASSQEGQGESSYEQYF	TGTGCCAGCAGCCAAGAGGGACAGGGGGAGAGCTCCTACGAGCAGTACTTC
TRBV19	TRBJ2-2	TRBD1	.	CASSGGQGRPGELFF	TGTGCCAGTAGTGGGGGACAGGGAAGACCCGGGGAGCTGTTTTTT
TRBV19	TRBJ2-4	TRBD2	once	CASSNPAWEGGSNIQYF	TGTGCCAGTAGTAACCCCGCCTGGGAGGGTGGTTCAAACATTCAGTACTTC
TRBV28	TRBJ2-5	TRBD2	few	CASSPAGLAGSETQYF	TGTGCCAGCAGTCCCGCCGGACTAGCGGGATCAGAGACCCAGTACTTC
TRBV7-3	TRBJ2-2	.	.	CASSLTYTGELFF	TGTGCCAGCAGCTTAACCTACACCGGGGAGCTGTTTTTT
TRBV6-5	TRBJ2-7	.	once	CASSYSGPLPHEQYF	TGTGCCAGCAGTTACAGCGGGCCTCTGCCCCACGAGCAGTACTTC
TRBV19	TRBJ1-6	.	.	CASSIPGTPNSPLHF	TGTGCCAGTAGTATCCCCGGGACACCCAATTCACCCCTCCACTTT
TRBV3-1/TRBV3-2	TRBJ1-2	.	.	CASSQVAASANYGYTF	TGTGCCAGCAGCCAAGTTGCGGCTTCAGCTAACTATGGCTACACCTTC
TRBV11-2	TRBJ1-1	TRBD1	.	CASRRQGADTEAFF	TGTGCCAGCAGGCGACAGGGGGCGGACACTGAAGCTTTCTTT
TRBV19	TRBJ1-5	TRBD1	once	CASADRANQPQHF	TGTGCCAGTGCAGACAGGGCCAATCAGCCCCAGCATTTT
TRBV14	TRBJ2-1	TRBD2	.	CASSQGVTGGRDEQFF	TGTGCCAGCAGCCAAGGGGTGACGGGAGGGAGAGATGAGCAGTTCTTC